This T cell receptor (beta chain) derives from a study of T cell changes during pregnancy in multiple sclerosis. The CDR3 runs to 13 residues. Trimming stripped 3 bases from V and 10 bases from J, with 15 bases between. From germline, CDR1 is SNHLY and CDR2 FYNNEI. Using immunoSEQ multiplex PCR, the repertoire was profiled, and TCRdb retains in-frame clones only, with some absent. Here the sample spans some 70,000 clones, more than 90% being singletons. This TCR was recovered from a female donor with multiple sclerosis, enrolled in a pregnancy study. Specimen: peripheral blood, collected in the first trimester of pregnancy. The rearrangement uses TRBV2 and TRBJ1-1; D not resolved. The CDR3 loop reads CASSDSYSEGAFF. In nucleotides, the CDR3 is TGTGCCAGCAGTGATAGTTACAGTGAGGGAGCTTTCTTT. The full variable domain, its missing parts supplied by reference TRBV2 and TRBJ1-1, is EPEVTQTPSHQVTQMGQEVILRCVPISNHLYFYWYRQILGQKVEFLVSFYNNEISEKSEIFDDQFSVERPDGSNFTLKIRSTKLEDSAMYFCASSDSYSEGAFFGQGTRLTVV.